This record concerns one T cell receptor beta chain sequence. No antigen is known for it. Researchers took RNA transcripts and amplified the TCR beta CDR3 regions from them. RT-PCR in the first round (using the HTBI primer set) targeted the TCR CDR3. Each CDR3 protein gets one entry after TCRdb re-called the multiplex PCR reads with MiXCR. There are fewer than 650,000 distinct CDR3 sequences in the sample; roughly 15% occur only once, and 3.5% to 4.5% lies in the top ten. The germline V and J ends were trimmed by 8 bases and 3 bases, with 10 bases remaining between them. This CDR3 comprises 12 residues. This sample stems from a study of T cells in Graves' hyperthyroidism and ophthalmopathy. Regarding the study as a whole: Ophthalmopathy and stable hyperthyroidism were separated by a 13 V-J model. Most thyroid clonotypes with frequency above 0.001 were detected in blood.

The sequence came from a woman in her forties with Graves' ophthalmopathy. The sequencing input was blood. V usage is TRBV12-3 or TRBV12-4 and J usage is TRBJ1-1, with unresolved D. CDR3 sequence reads: CASGNSYTEAFF. The CDR3 DNA is TGTGCCAGCGGAAACAGCTACACTGAAGCTTTCTTT.